These 20 T cell receptor beta chains were sequenced from one sample in a study of spatial heterogeneity in lung cancer. In TCRdb, the 5' RACE reads were re-called with MiXCR into one record per CDR3 protein. The table has around 120,000 distinct CDR3 sequences, 9% to 15% seen once; the top ten hold approximately 16%. Sample time point: blood at routine non-recurrence follow-up after resection. Tumor, nontumor lung or frozen PBMC supplied whole RNA, sequenced without sorting. Sequencing was performed on PBMCs, taken at follow-up. These receptors all come from a male donor with early-stage non-small cell lung cancer.

The CDR3 DNA reads as TGTGCCAGCAGCTCGGGACAGGCTGGCGGGGAGCTGTTTTTT. It specifies CASSSGQAGGELFF. The chain uses TRBV5-5 and TRBJ2-2; 8 bases line up with TRBD1. V trimming: 3 bases; J trimming: 7 bases; junction bases outside the gene matches: 5. The CDR3 loop spans 14 amino acids. In germline, CDR1 is SGHKS, CDR2 YYEKEE (reference sequence).

V is TRBV6-2 or TRBV6-3 and J is TRBJ2-6, with D perhaps TRBD1 (7 bases). The ends were cut back, 5 bases at V and 0 bases at J, with 20 bases in the middle. CDR1 is MNHEY, CDR2 SVGEGT, per germline. The CDR3 has 19 amino acids. The CDR3 DNA reads as TGTGCCAGCAGTCACAAGGAGGGACAGAGTTACTCTGGGGCCAACGTCCTGACTTTC. This codes for CASSHKEGQSYSGANVLTF.

V gene TRBV11-2 combines with J gene TRBJ2-1, with D maybe TRBD1 (5 bases). Germline-derived CDR1 and CDR2 are SGHAT and FQNNGV. The CDR3 contains 13 residues. The germline V and J ends were trimmed by 10 bases and 0 bases, with 10 bases remaining between them. The CDR3 bases are TGTGCCACCCGACAGCTCTCCTACAATGAGCAGTTCTTC. Protein: CATRQLSYNEQFF.

The CDR3 spells CASSLWRQGNYGYTF. The CDR3 DNA reads as TGTGCCAGCAGCTTGTGGCGACAGGGTAACTATGGCTACACCTTC. The V and J genes are TRBV5-5 and TRBJ1-2, with 7 bases lining up with TRBD1. This CDR3 has 15 amino acids. The V gene's germline CDR1 is SGHKS and CDR2 YYEKEE (reference sequence). The V segment lost 1 base and the J segment 1 base; nucleotides outside the gene matches: 4.

This clonotype showed up many times. The chain recombines TRBV7-9 with TRBJ1-4; D call uncertain. Germline lookup yields CDR1 SEHNR and CDR2 FQNEAQ (reference sequence). Trimming pared 6 bases from V and 7 bases from J, leaving 12 bases between. This CDR3 is built from 13 residues. The DNA for the CDR3 is TGTGCCAGCAGGTTCGAAATCGGTGAAAAACTGTTTTTT. This codes for CASRFEIGEKLFF.

J is TRBJ1-2 and V is TRBV5-4, with D possibly being TRBD1 (6 bases). The length of the CDR3 is 15 residues. V was shortened by 0 bases and J by 5 bases, with 14 bases between the two germline ends. Germline assignment: CDR1 SGHNT and CDR2 YYREEE (reference sequence). In DNA, the CDR3 is TGTGCCAGCAGCTTGGGGGGCCAGGGGTCTTATGGCTACACCTTC. It specifies CASSLGGQGSYGYTF.

This clonotype was counted between two and nine times. V and J are TRBV20-1 and TRBJ1-1; 7 bases line up with TRBD1. The CDR3 is 11 amino acids. Looked up from germline, CDR1 is DFQATT and CDR2 is SNEGSKA (reference sequence). Trimming removed 3 bases from V and 8 bases from J; junction bases left unmatched: 3. In nucleotides, the CDR3 is TGCAGTGCTAGTGACAGGGCCGAAGCTTTCTTT. This encodes CSASDRAEAFF.

In this sample, this clonotype turned up a few times. The chain's CDR3 is CSARSPGTDTQYF. Here the CDR3 DNA reads TGCAGTGCACGGTCCCCGGGCACAGATACGCAGTATTTT. The chain links TRBV20-1 to TRBJ2-3; D uncertain. V shed 6 bases and J shed 1 base, with 11 bases lying between them. CDR3 length: 13 residues. CDR1 is DFQATT and CDR2 is SNEGSKA in the germline V gene (reference sequence).

This chain links TRBV4-1 with TRBJ1-5, with D possibly TRBD1 on 5 matching bases. Between the trimmed V and J ends, which lost 3 bases and 0 bases, there was a span of 12 bases. Germline loops: CDR1 MGHRA, CDR2 YSYEKL. CDR3 length: 16 amino acids. The CDR3, as DNA: TGCGCCAGCAGCCAGGTTGGGCAGGGTAGCAATCAGCCCCAGCATTTT. Translating it yields CASSQVGQGSNQPQHF.

This clonotype was found a few times. The chain couples TRBV11-2 to TRBJ1-1; 8 nucleotides agree with TRBD1. This CDR3 has 15 residues. V shed 5 bases and J 1 base; nucleotides not matched to a gene: 6. CDR1 and CDR2 from the germline V gene are SGHAT and FQNNGV. CDR3 in DNA: TGTGCCAGCAGCCTAACGGGACAGGCGAACACTGAAGCTTTCTTT. This codes for CASSLTGQANTEAFF.

This clonotype was seen ten or more times. CDR3 amino acids: CSARGTSVWGTQYF. The CDR3 DNA sequence: TGCAGTGCTAGGGGGACTAGCGTTTGGGGTACGCAGTATTTT. V and J are TRBV20-1 and TRBJ2-3; 10 positions agree with TRBD2. This CDR3 comprises 14 residues. From germline, CDR1 is DFQATT and CDR2 SNEGSKA (reference sequence). J lost 8 bases, V lost 3 bases, and 8 bases had no gene match.

The gene calls are TRBV4-2 and TRBJ2-3; 13 bases are a match to TRBD2. CDR1 is LGHNA, CDR2 YNFKEQ, per germline. V lost 2 bases to trimming and J lost 7 bases; unmatched junction nucleotides: 6. The length of the CDR3 is 16 residues. The CDR3 sequence: CASSQSLAGGPNTQYF. In DNA, the CDR3 is TGTGCCAGCAGCCAATCACTAGCGGGGGGGCCGAATACGCAGTATTTT.

This chain joins TRBV7-8 and TRBJ1-6; D gene unclear. The germline V gene encodes CDR1 SGHVS and CDR2 FQNEAQ. CDR3 length: 14 residues. V was pared by 0 bases and J by 9 bases, with 9 bases between. CDR3 sequence (DNA): TGTGCCAGCAGCTTAGCACAGAGAGGTTCACCCCTCCACTTT. It is translated as CASSLAQRGSPLHF.

The DNA for the CDR3 is TGTGCCAGCAGCCAAGAAAAGGGTCCAGTGAACACTGAAGCTTTCTTT. The encoded protein is CASSQEKGPVNTEAFF. The chain recombines TRBV4-2 with TRBJ1-1; D is unresolved. The germline CDR1 and CDR2 sequences are LGHNA and YNFKEQ. V was pared by 0 bases and J by 0 bases, with 11 bases between. The CDR3 consists of 16 residues.

The chain joins TRBV4-2 to TRBJ2-1; 13 bases map to TRBD2. This CDR3 region has 14 residues. Germline loops: CDR1 LGHNA, CDR2 YNFKEQ. V was clipped by 5 bases and J by 10 bases; unmatched bases: 5. CDR3 bases: TGTGCCAGCAGCAAGGGGACTAGCGGGACAGAGCAGTTCTTC. This translates into CASSKGTSGTEQFF.

A few counts support this clonotype. The genes are TRBV11-3 and TRBJ2-3; perhaps TRBD2 as D (6 bases). Between the trimmed V and J ends, which lost 6 bases and 0 bases, there was a span of 13 bases. Germline-derived CDR1 and CDR2 are SGHNT and YENEEA. This CDR3 is built from 15 residues. This CDR3 reads CASSSRGLSTDTQYF. The CDR3 DNA reads as TGTGCCAGCAGTTCAAGGGGACTGAGCACAGATACGCAGTATTTT.

Of note for this clonotype: This is likely a read error, given that the CDR3 carries no conserved phenylalanine or tryptophan at its end. Because the CDR3's place on the DNA is in doubt, the DNA is left out and the CDR3 is given as listed by TCRdb. This rearrangement joins TRBV10-2 to TRBJ2-1; the table assigns TRBD2, which was not confirmed against the DNA. Germline assignment: CDR1 WSHSY and CDR2 SAAADI. Both ends counted, the CDR3 spans 13 residues. The CDR3 protein is CASSESTRGLPFT.

This clonotype was counted many times. The chain has TRBV7-2 and TRBJ2-7, with D unresolved. From germline, CDR1 is SGHTA and CDR2 FQGNSA. Trimming cost V 1 base and J 3 bases, with 10 bases left between them. The CDR3 loop spans 14 amino acids. CDR3 nucleotides: TGTGCCAGCAGCTTAGTGGCCAAGGGCTACGAGCAGTACTTC. This translates into CASSLVAKGYEQYF.

Many counts were recorded for this clonotype. This rearrangement joins TRBV27 to TRBJ2-1; 10 bases are shared with TRBD2. This CDR3 has 16 amino acids. V gave up 11 bases and J gave up 0 bases; unmatched junction bases: 10. Germline values: CDR1 MNHEY, CDR2 SMNVEV (reference sequence). The CDR3 DNA reads as TGTGCCTCGCGGCTAGCGGGGGCCTCCTCCTACAATGAGCAGTTCTTC. Translated: CASRLAGASSYNEQFF.

Only a few counts were recorded for this clonotype. V and J are TRBV18 and TRBJ2-1, with D perhaps TRBD1 (5 bases). The CDR3 totals 13 residues. Germline values: CDR1 KGHSH, CDR2 LQKENI. V lost 1 base and J 5 bases, leaving 6 bases between the germline ends. The CDR3 spells CASSPLGHNEQFF. The CDR3 coding sequence is TGTGCCAGCTCACCACTGGGGCACAATGAGCAGTTCTTC.